This paragraph reports one T cell receptor (beta chain). Only a few counts were recorded for this clone. Its specific antigen is unknown. No base quality information exists; no much larger clone differs at one position. These data originate in a study of beta chain features in type 1 diabetes (dated by TCRdb to between 2017 and 2018). General notes on the study: Mean age, gender distribution, total cell number and subset yield were not different between patients and healthy donors. The study compared TCRB repertoires of sorted circulating CD4+ T cell subsets between recently diagnosed type 1 diabetes patients and matched healthy donors. Across all samples, roughly 110,000,000 sorted cells were examined, and cell number per subset correlated strongly with RNA yield. Regulatory and stem cell-like memory subsets were isolated from only 8 patients and about eight healthy donors, whereas naive and central memory subsets came from all 28 donors.

The CDR3 runs 14 residues from the cysteine to the phenylalanine. Only the CDR3 DNA stays, 42 bases, in frame from base 1. The V end loses 5 bases and the J end loses 7 bases, and a stretch of 17 bases separates them. CDR1 and CDR2, per the germline V gene, are MDHEN and SYDVKM. The entire amount of isolated RNA was reverse transcribed using the High Capacity cDNA Reverse Transcription Kit, so the sequenced TCRB transcripts were expressed ones. Deep immunoSEQ sequencing was performed on naive, central memory and regulatory T cell samples, with an average of roughly 3.6 million total reads per sample. Sorted cells were lysed in RLT buffer and RNA was extracted with DNase-treated RNeasy Micro or Mini kits, depending on cell number. To prevent cross-contamination, each cell subset was processed individually, whereas patient and healthy donor samples were processed jointly. Using the immunoSEQ multiplex PCR, TCRB sequences were amplified from cDNA into 87-bp fragments spanning the CDR3 region. Sequencing of the amplicons was done on the Illumina HiSeq platform. The original methods were these. PCR bias was computationally corrected using synthetic template baselines, reads within Hamming distance 2 were collapsed, and singletons that could not be merged were discarded. By aligning reads against IMGT, V, D and J genes, CDR3 length, and insertions or deletions at six rearrangement sites were assigned. Clonotype counts were normalized to sorted cell number within each subset before computing true diversity and Gini coefficients with the tcR R package. The overlap coefficient, calculated on TCRB nucleotide sequences, was used to quantify repertoire sharing. As a proxy for the pre-selection repertoire, out-of-frame TCRB sequences from naive cells were analyzed. The clones in this table, taken by TCRdb from immuneACCESS, are in-frame only. Not every clone is retained; where verified, under half of the shortfall comes from an unresolved V gene, and the cause of the rest is unknown. The V and J calls and clone size are taken from that table; D and trimming were inferred from the DNA. The sample contains 250,000 to 350,000 clones, over 12% of them found a single time. The ten largest clonotypes hold more than 0.015% of the sample.

Each donor gave one peripheral blood draw, approximately 110 mL on average, collected into heparinised tubes. Naive, central memory, regulatory and stem cell-like memory CD4+ T cells were sorted on a BD FACSAria II using a panel including CD45RO, CCR7, CD25, CD127, CD95 and CD27. Every sorted population had a purity above 95%. Right away, PBMCs were isolated by Lymphoprep density gradient centrifugation and were stained directly, with no culture step. To minimize batch effects, samples were stained and sorted in pairs, one healthy donor with one patient per experiment. Beyond this particular receptor, the publication reports: In all four CD4+ subsets, TCRB CDR3 length was moderately but significantly shorter in type 1 diabetes patients. At VDJ recombination sites, patients with type 1 diabetes made fewer insertions and deleted more nucleotides, a pattern implying thymic rearrangement abnormalities. Only small numbers of individuals were included in the HLA sub-analyses, which left unresolved whether HLA type had any influence on TCRB rearrangement. Naive, central memory and regulatory TCRB repertoires appeared more similar among patients than among healthy donors. PCR might favor shorter templates, but patient and control samples were amplified and corrected together, so any skew would affect both groups equally. Because cDNA was sequenced instead of genomic DNA, highly expressing activated cells could be over-represented, though the groups showed no difference in activation or CD3 levels.

Sample: naive CD4+ T cells from blood. This sample's cell subset or site label indicates: true naive CD4+ T cells. The sequence links TRBV28 to TRBJ2-5; there is no confident call for the D gene. This TCR came from a man aged 18 to 29 with type 1 diabetes. The DNA sequence is given as TGTGCCAGCAGTCCCCACTATCACGTAGGGACCCAGTACTTC. Translation gives CASSPHYHVGTQYF.